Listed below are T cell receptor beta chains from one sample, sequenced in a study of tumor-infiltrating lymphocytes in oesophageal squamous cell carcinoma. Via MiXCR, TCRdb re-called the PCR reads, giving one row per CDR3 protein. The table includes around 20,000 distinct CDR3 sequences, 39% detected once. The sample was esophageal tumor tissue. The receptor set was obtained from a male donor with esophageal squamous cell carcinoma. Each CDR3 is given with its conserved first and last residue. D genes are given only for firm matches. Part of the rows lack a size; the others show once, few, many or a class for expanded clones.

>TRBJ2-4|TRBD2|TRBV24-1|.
CATSELTPPSGPNTGELYF
TGTGCCACCAGTGAGTTGACCCCCCCTAGCGGCCCTAACACCGGGGAGCTGTACTTC
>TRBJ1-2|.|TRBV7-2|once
CASRSGYGYTF
TGTGCCAGCAGGTCGGGCTATGGCTACACCTTC
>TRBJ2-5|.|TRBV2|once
CASSVRAGGETQYF
TGTGCCAGCAGTGTGCGAGCGGGCGGCGAGACCCAGTACTTC
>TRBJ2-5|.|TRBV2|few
CASSEGETQYF
TGTGCCAGCAGTGAGGGAGAGACCCAGTACTTC
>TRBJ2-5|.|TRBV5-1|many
CASSLEVSGQETQYF
TGCGCCAGCAGCTTGGAGGTTAGTGGTCAAGAGACCCAGTACTTC
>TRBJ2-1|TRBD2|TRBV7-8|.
CASSPRPGLADYNEQFF
TGTGCCAGCAGCCCCCGCCCAGGACTAGCGGACTACAATGAGCAGTTCTTC
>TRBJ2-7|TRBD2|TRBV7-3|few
CASSLSPLAGTYEQYF
TGTGCCAGCAGCTTAAGTCCCCTAGCGGGAACCTACGAGCAGTACTTC
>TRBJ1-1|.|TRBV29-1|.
CSVDGGWGGTEAFF
TGCAGCGTTGATGGGGGTTGGGGGGGCACTGAAGCTTTCTTT
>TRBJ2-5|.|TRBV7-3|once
CASSSDRGEETQYF
TGTGCCAGCAGCTCAGATCGTGGGGAAGAGACCCAGTACTTC
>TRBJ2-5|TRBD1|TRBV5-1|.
CASSRTGMDQETQYF
TGCGCCAGCAGCCGGACAGGAATGGACCAAGAGACCCAGTACTTC
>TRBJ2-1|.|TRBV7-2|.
CASSFERNEQFF
TGTGCCAGCAGCTTTGAACGTAATGAGCAGTTCTTC
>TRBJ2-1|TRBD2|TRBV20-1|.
CSARASGVAYNEQFF
TGCAGTGCTAGAGCTAGCGGGGTTGCGTACAATGAGCAGTTCTTC
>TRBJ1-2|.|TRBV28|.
CASSTPSRLGYTF
TGTGCCAGCAGTACCCCATCCCGGCTCGGCTACACCTTC
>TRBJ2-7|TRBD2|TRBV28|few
CASRRTSGMADEQYF
TGTGCCAGCAGACGGACTAGCGGGATGGCTGATGAGCAGTACTTC
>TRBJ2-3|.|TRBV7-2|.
CASSLVASEYTDTQYF
TGTGCCAGCAGCTTAGTGGCTAGCGAATACACAGATACGCAGTATTTT
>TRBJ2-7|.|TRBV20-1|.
CSANFEEDYEQYF
TGCAGTGCAAACTTCGAGGAGGATTACGAGCAGTACTTC
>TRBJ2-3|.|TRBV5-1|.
CASSLQGDIPDTQYF
TGCGCCAGCAGCTTACAGGGCGATATCCCAGATACGCAGTATTTT
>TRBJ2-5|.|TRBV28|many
CASRSGTGNAETQYF
TGTGCCAGCAGGTCCGGCACAGGGAATGCGGAGACCCAGTACTTC
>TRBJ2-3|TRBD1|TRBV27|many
CASSQYRGSTDTQYF
TGTGCCAGCAGTCAATACAGGGGTAGCACAGATACGCAGTATTTT
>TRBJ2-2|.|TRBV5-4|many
CASGYNGELFF
TGTGCCAGCGGCTACAACGGGGAGCTGTTTTTT
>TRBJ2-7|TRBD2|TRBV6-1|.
CASRARATSGIYEQYF
TGTGCCAGCAGGGCGCGAGCGACTAGCGGGATCTACGAGCAGTACTTC
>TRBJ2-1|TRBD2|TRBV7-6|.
CASSLAGSRLTSYNEQFF
TGTGCTAGCAGCTTAGCGGGCAGCCGATTAACGAGCTACAATGAGCAGTTCTTC
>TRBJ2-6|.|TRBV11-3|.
CVSSLDPWLWLHLRF
.
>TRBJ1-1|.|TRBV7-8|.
CASSLDGGMNTEAFF
TGTGCCAGCAGCTTAGACGGAGGGATGAACACTGAAGCTTTCTTT
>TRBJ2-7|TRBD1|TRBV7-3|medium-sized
CASSLLGTGDEQYF
TGTGCCAGCAGCTTACTCGGGACAGGGGACGAGCAGTACTTC
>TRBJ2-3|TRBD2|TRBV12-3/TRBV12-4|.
CASSISGSGTDTQYF
TGTGCCAGCAGTATTAGCGGGAGTGGTACAGATACGCAGTATTTT
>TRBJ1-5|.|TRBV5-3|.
CARSSAHQPQHF
TGTGCCAGAAGCTCGGCCCATCAGCCCCAGCATTTT
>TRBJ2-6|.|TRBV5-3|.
CARSSRYWLHLRF
.
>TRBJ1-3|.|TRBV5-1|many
CASSEGTSSGNTIYF
TGCGCCAGCAGCGAGGGGACAAGCTCTGGAAACACCATATATTTT
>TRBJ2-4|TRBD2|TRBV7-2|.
CASSLRAVGLAENIQYF
TGTGCCAGCAGCTTACGAGCCGTCGGGCTAGCGGAAAACATTCAGTACTTC
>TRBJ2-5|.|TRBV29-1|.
CSVQKGYGETQYF
TGCAGCGTTCAGAAAGGGTATGGAGAGACCCAGTACTTC
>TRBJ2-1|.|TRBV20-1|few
CSAQGSKLTSSYEQFF
TGCAGTGCCCAAGGGAGTAAGCTTACAAGCTCCTACGAGCAGTTCTTC
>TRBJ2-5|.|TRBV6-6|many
CASSYSTGETQYF
TGTGCCAGCAGTTACTCGACCGGGGAGACCCAGTACTTC
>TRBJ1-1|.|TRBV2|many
CASTGGKEAFF
TGTGCCAGCACGGGGGGGAAAGAAGCTTTCTTT
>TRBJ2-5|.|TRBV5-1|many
CASSFDPGGIETQYF
TGCGCCAGCAGCTTCGATCCCGGGGGAATAGAGACCCAGTACTTC
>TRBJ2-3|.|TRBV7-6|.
CASSFGTTDTQYF
TGTGCCAGCAGCTTCGGGACCACAGATACGCAGTATTTT
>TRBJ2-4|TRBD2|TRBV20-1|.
CSARRLAGGGEQYF
TGCAGTGCTAGAAGACTAGCGGGAGGTGGGGAGCAGTACTTC
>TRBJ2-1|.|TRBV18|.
CASSPRQDLEQFF
TGTGCCAGCTCACCCCGACAGGACTTGGAGCAGTTCTTC
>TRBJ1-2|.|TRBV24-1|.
CATSDFQGHGYTF
TGTGCCACCAGTGATTTTCAGGGCCATGGCTACACCTTC
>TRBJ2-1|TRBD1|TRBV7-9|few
CASSMTGSSYNEQFF
TGTGCCAGCAGCATGACAGGGAGCTCCTACAATGAGCAGTTCTTC
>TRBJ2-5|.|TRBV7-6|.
CASSPVGGEETQYF
TGTGCTAGCAGCCCGGTGGGGGGCGAAGAGACCCAGTACTTC
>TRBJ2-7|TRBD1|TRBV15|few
CATSRDRGPYEQYF
TGTGCCACCAGCAGAGACAGGGGGCCTTACGAGCAGTACTTC
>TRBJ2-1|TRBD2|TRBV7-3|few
CASSLSGGGAEQFF
TGTGCCAGCAGCTTAAGCGGGGGGGGGGCTGAGCAGTTCTTC
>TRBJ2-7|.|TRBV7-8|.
CASSGWGSSYEQYF
TGTGCCAGCAGCGGATGGGGGAGCTCCTACGAGCAGTACTTC
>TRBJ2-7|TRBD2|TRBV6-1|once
CASWGTSAKSSYEQYF
TGTGCCAGCTGGGGGACTAGCGCCAAGTCATCCTACGAGCAGTACTTC
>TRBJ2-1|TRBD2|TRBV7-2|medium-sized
CASSPVTGGTYNEQFF
TGTGCCAGCAGCCCTGTAACGGGGGGGACCTACAATGAGCAGTTCTTC
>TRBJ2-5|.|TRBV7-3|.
CASSLGGGGSYEQNF
TGTGCCAGCAGCTTAGGGGGTGGGGGAAGCTACGAGCAGAACTTC
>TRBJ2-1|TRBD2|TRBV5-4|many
CASSLGLAGGGNEQFF
TGTGCCAGCAGTTTGGGACTAGCGGGAGGAGGCAATGAGCAGTTCTTC
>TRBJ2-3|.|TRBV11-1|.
CASSLVGGSGDTQYF
TGTGCCAGCAGCTTGGTTGGGGGCTCAGGAGATACGCAGTATTTT
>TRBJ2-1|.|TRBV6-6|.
CASSYQAYNEQFF
TGTGCCAGCAGTTACCAGGCTTACAATGAGCAGTTCTTC
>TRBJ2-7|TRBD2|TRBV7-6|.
CASSSFRGTSGNNEQYF
TGTGCCAGCAGCTCTTTTAGGGGGACTAGCGGGAACAATGAGCAGTACTTC
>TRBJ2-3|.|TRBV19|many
CASSPVGYTDTQYF
TGTGCCAGTAGTCCCGTGGGATACACAGATACGCAGTATTTT
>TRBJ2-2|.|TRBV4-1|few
CASSRTFGTYGTGELFF
TGCGCCAGCAGCCGGACGTTCGGGACTTACGGAACCGGGGAGCTGTTTTTT